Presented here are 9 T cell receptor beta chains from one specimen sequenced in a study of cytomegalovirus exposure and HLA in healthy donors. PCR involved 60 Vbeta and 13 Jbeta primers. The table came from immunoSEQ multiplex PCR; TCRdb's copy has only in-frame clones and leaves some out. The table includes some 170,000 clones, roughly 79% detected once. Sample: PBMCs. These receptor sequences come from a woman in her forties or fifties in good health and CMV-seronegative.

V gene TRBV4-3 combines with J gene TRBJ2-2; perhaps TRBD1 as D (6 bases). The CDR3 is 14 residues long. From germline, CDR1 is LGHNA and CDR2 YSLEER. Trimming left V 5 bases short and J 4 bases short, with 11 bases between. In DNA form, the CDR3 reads TGCGCCAGCAGCGCACAGGGTACCACCGGGGAGCTGTTTTTT. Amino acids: CASSAQGTTGELFF.

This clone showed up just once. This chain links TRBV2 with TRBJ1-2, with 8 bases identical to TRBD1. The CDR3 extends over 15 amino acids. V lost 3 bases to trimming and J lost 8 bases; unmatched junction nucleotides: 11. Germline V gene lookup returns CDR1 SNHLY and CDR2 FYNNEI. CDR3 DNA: TGTGCCAGCAGTGAGGTGGGACAGGTGCGATTGGGCTACACCTTC. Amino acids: CASSEVGQVRLGYTF.

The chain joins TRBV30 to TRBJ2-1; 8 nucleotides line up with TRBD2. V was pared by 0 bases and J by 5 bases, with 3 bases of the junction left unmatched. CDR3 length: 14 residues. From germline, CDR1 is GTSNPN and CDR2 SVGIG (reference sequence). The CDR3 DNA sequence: TGTGCCTGGAGTGTCGGGAGGGGTCACAATGAGCAGTTCTTC. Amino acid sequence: CAWSVGRGHNEQFF.

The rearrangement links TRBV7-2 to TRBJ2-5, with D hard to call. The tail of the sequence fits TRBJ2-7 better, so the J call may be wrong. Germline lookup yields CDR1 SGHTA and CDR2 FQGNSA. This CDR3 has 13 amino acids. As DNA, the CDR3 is TGTGCCAGCTCCTACGCCCTACCTTACGAGCAGTACTTC. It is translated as CASSYALPYEQYF.

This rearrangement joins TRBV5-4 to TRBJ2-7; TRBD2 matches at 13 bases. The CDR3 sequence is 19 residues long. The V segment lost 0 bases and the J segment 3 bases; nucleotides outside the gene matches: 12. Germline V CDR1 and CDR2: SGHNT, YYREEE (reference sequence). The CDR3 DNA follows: TGTGCCAGCAGCTTGGGACTAGCGGGGGGCGCCGGTTCGTTCTACGAGCAGTACTTC. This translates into CASSLGLAGGAGSFYEQYF.

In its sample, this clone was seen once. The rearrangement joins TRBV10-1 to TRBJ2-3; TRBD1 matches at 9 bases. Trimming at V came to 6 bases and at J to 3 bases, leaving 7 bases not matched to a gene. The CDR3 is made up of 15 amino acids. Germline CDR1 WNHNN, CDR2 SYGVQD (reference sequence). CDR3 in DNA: TGCGCCAGCAGCCCCGACAGGGGGAAGACAGATACGCAGTATTTT. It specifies CASSPDRGKTDTQYF.

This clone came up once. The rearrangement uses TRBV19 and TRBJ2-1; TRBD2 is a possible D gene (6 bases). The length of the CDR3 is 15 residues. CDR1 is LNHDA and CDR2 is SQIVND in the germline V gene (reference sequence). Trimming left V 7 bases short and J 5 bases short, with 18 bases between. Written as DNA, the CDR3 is TGTGCCAGTAACCATCTGGGGACTGGAGACAATGAGCAGTTCTTC. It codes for CASNHLGTGDNEQFF.

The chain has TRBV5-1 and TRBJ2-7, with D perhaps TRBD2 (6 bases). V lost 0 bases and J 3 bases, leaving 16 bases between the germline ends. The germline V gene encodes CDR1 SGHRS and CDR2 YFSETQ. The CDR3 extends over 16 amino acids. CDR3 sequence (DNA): TGCGCCAGCAGCTTGGAAAAGCGTTGGGGGGTCTACGAGCAGTACTTC. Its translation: CASSLEKRWGVYEQYF.

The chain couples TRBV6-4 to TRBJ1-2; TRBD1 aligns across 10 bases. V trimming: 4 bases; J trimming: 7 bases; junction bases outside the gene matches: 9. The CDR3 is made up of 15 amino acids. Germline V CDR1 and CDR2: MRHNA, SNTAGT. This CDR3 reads CASSAQTGGVGGYTF. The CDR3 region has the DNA TGTGCCAGCAGTGCCCAGACAGGGGGCGTTGGTGGCTACACCTTC.